The table lists the clone carrying this T cell receptor (beta chain) with many counts. Its matching antigen is unknown. The data are from a study of T cells in Graves' hyperthyroidism and ophthalmopathy. Overall study results and limits: The model identified upcoming ophthalmopathy a median about 7.1 months ahead of onset. Ophthalmopathy and stable hyperthyroidism were separated by a 13 V-J model.

Regions amplified from RNA transcripts were the TCR beta CDR3 regions. During a first-round RT-PCR of the TCR CDR3, the HTBI primer set was used. TCRdb processed the multiplex PCR reads anew with MiXCR; each CDR3 protein has one entry. The sample records hundreds of thousands of distinct CDR3 sequences, approximately 14% being singletons. The CDR3 runs 11 residues. CDR1 MNHEY and CDR2 SMNVEV come from the germline V gene (reference sequence). V was cut by 11 bases and J by 12 bases, with 17 bases left in between. Sequences were obtained from blood. The rearrangement uses TRBV27 and TRBJ2-1; D is possibly TRBD1 (6 bases). The TCR originated in a woman between 18 and 29 years old with Graves' hyperthyroidism. CDR3 coding DNA: TGTGCCTCCAGGAATGGGACATGGCAGTTCTTC. Translated, it gives CASRNGTWQFF.